The text below deals with one T cell receptor beta chain. Its specificity is not known. This specimen comes from a study of T cell repertoires in cytomegalovirus infection. Overall study context: In public TCR beta signatures, there were indications of both CMV infection and matching HLA type. Overall study findings and caveats: CMV-specific TCR beta clonotypes restricted by HLA-C were the ones dominating the ex vivo response.

Using its own MiXCR run on the reads, TCRdb lists one record per CDR3 protein. The sample consists of 100,000 to 150,000 distinct CDR3 sequences, more than 20% of them appearing once. Germline V lookup: CDR1 SEHNR, CDR2 FQNEAQ (reference sequence). The junction had 8 bases not matched to a gene; V was cut back by 3 bases and J by 1 base. This CDR3 is built from 16 residues. The chain has TRBV7-9 and TRBJ2-5; 7 nucleotides match TRBD1. Sequenced material: PBMCs, sequenced either directly or after in vitro stimulation (not recorded which). The TCR comes from a human donor in good health (CMV status not recorded). Some clones in this sample may be carry-over from other donors' samples. The CDR3 is CASSFGPRTGQETQYF. In DNA form, the CDR3 reads TGTGCCAGCAGCTTCGGCCCCCGGACAGGCCAAGAGACCCAGTACTTC. Combining the CDR3 with reference TRBV7-9 and TRBJ2-5 gives the whole variable domain DTGVSQNPRHKITKRGQNVTFRCDPISEHNRLYWYRQTLGQGPEFLTYFQNEAQLEKSRLLSDRFSAERPKGSFSTLEIQRTEQGDSAMYLCASSFGPRTGQETQYFGPGTRLLVL.